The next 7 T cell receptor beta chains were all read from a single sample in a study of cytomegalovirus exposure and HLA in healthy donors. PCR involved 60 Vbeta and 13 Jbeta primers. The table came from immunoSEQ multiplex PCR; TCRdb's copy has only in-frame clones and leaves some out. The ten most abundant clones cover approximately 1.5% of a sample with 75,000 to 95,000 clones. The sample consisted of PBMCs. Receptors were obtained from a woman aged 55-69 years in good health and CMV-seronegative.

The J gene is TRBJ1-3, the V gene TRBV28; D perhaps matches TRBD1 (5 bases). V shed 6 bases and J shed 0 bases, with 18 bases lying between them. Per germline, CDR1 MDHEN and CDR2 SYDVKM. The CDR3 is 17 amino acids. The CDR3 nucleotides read TGTGCCAGCAGCCCACCTATCACAGGTGCCTCTGGAAACACCATATATTTT. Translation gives CASSPPITGASGNTIYF.

The CDR3 protein is CASSYTSGAVGEQYF. The CDR3 DNA reads as TGTGCCAGCAGTTACACAAGCGGGGCAGTGGGCGAGCAGTACTTC. The chain has TRBV6-5 and TRBJ2-7; 7 bases line up with TRBD2. Trimming took 2 bases from V and 6 from J; bases not matched to a gene: 10. The length of the CDR3 is 15 residues. Germline CDR1 reads MNHEY; CDR2 reads SVGAGI.

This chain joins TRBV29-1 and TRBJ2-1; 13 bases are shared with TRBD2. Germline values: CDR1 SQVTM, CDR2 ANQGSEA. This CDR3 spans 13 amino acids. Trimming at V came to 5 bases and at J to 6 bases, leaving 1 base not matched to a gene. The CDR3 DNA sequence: TGCAGCGTTCGGACTAGCGGGGGCAATGAGCAGTTCTTC. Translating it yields CSVRTSGGNEQFF.

The CDR3 nucleotides are TGTGCCAGCCGACAGGGCAATCAGCCCCAGCATTTT. Its protein product is CASRQGNQPQHF. The V call is TRBV19, the J call TRBJ1-5, with a weak D call TRBD1 (6 bases). Germline CDR1 is LNHDA and CDR2 is SQIVND (reference sequence). The V end was cut by 9 bases, the J end by 2 bases, with 8 bases between. The CDR3 has 12 amino acids.

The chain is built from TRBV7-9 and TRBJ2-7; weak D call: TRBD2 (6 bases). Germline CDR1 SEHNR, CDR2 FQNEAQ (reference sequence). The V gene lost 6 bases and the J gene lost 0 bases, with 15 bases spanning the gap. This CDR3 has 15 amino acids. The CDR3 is CASRTSGGISYEQYF. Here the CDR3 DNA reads TGTGCCAGCAGAACAAGTGGCGGGATCTCCTACGAGCAGTACTTC. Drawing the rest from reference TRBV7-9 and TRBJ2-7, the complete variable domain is DTGVSQNPRHKITKRGQNVTFRCDPISEHNRLYWYRQTLGQGPEFLTYFQNEAQLEKSRLLSDRFSAERPKGSFSTLEIQRTEQGDSAMYLCASRTSGGISYEQYFGPGTRLTVT.

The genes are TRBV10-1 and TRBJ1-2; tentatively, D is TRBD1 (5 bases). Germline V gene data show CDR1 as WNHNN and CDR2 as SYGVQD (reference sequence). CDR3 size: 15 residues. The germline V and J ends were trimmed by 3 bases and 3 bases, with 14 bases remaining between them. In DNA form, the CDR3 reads TGCGCCAGCAGTGACGGAGCGACAGTGGACTATGGCTACACCTTC. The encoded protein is CASSDGATVDYGYTF.

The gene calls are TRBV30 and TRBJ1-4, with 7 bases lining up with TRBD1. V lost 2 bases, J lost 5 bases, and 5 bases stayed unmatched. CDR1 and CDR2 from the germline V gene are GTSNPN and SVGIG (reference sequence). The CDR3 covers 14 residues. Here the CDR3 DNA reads TGTGCCTGGAGTCGAGACAGGGCCAATGAAAAACTGTTTTTT. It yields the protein CAWSRDRANEKLFF.